This is a list of T cell receptor beta chains from one sample in a study of CD8 T cells in ankylosing spondylitis. TCRdb itself ran the 5' RACE reads through MiXCR, one entry per CDR3 protein. The data contain around 25,000 distinct CDR3 sequences, 2% to 3% of them singletons. Sample: blood, either unsorted or a sorted T cell fraction (not recorded which). Every receptor here comes from a female donor with ankylosing spondylitis or in good health (not recorded which). CDR3s include the opening cysteine and the closing phenylalanine or tryptophan. D genes are given only for firm matches. Where a row states a size, it is once, few, many or the class of an expanded clone; other rows omit it.

-	TRBD1	TRBV9	TRBJ2-5	TGTGCCAGCAGCGTTAAGGGACAGGGAGGGGAGACCCAGTACTTC	CASSVKGQGGETQYF
many	TRBD2	TRBV9	TRBJ2-1	TGTGCCAGCAGCGTCACATCAGGGACTAGCGGTAGTAAGCAGTTCTTC	CASSVTSGTSGSKQFF
medium-sized	TRBD1	TRBV9	TRBJ2-5	TGTGCCAGCAGCGTAGCAGGGGGACAAGAGACCCAGTACTTC	CASSVAGGQETQYF
many	TRBD2	TRBV9	TRBJ2-3	TGTGCCAGCAGCGTAGAACGGGCTAGCGGGGGGCTGGACAAAGCGCAGTATTTT	CASSVERASGGLDKAQYF
many	TRBD1	TRBV9	TRBJ2-7	TGTGCCAGCAGCGTAGCCCCAGGGGGCGCGGAGGGGCAGTACTTC	CASSVAPGGAEGQYF
many	-	TRBV9	TRBJ2-7	TGTGCCAGCAGCGCTCCTGGGTCCTACGAGCAGTACTTC	CASSAPGSYEQYF
many	-	TRBV9	TRBJ2-7	TGTGCCAGCAGCGGCGCCGGGACTGCCGAGCAGTACTTC	CASSGAGTAEQYF
many	TRBD1	TRBV9	TRBJ2-7	TGTGCCAGCAGCCTGGGACAGGGCTACGAGCAGTACTTC	CASSLGQGYEQYF
many	TRBD1	TRBV9	TRBJ2-5	TGTGCCAGCAGCGAGGGACAGCCCGAAAGTTTAGGGACCCAGTACTTC	CASSEGQPESLGTQYF
many	-	TRBV9	TRBJ1-4	TGTGCCAGCAGCTACCGACAAGGAAATGAAAAACTGTTTTTT	CASSYRQGNEKLFF
many	-	TRBV9	TRBJ2-5	TGTGCCAGCAGCGCCGAAGTATGGGAGACCCAGTACTTC	CASSAEVWETQYF
many	-	TRBV9	TRBJ1-2	TGTGCCAGCAGCGTAAATAGGGGGATAGGGTATGGCTACACCTTC	CASSVNRGIGYGYTF
many	-	TRBV9	TRBJ2-6	TGTGCCAGCTCTGGGGCCAACGTCCTGACTTTC	CASSGANVLTF
many	-	TRBV9	TRBJ2-3	TGTGCCAGCAGCGTAGGACAGACCAGCACAGATACGCAGTATTTT	CASSVGQTSTDTQYF
many	-	TRBV9	TRBJ2-7	TGTGCCAGCAGCGTAGGGCAGATAGGGGTTGACGAGCAGTACTTC	CASSVGQIGVDEQYF
large	-	TRBV29-1	TRBJ2-6	TGCAGCGTTGAGGTCCTGTGGGGAGCTGGGGCCAACGTCCTGACTTTC	CSVEVLWGAGANVLTF
many	TRBD2	TRBV9	TRBJ2-5	TGTGCCAGCTCCAGCGGGAACAAAGAGACCCAGTACTTC	CASSSGNKETQYF
many	TRBD1	TRBV9	TRBJ2-2	TGTGCCAGCAGCGTTCAACGTGGACAGGACACCGGGGAGCTGTTTTTT	CASSVQRGQDTGELFF
many	TRBD2	TRBV9	TRBJ2-3	TGTGCCAGCAGCCCCCAGGCTGGGCTAGCGGGGGTGACAGATACGCAGTATTTT	CASSPQAGLAGVTDTQYF
many	TRBD1	TRBV9	TRBJ2-2	TGTGCCAGCAGCGGACAGGGCAGAGGCACCGGGGAGCTGTTTTTT	CASSGQGRGTGELFF
many	-	TRBV9	TRBJ1-5	TGTGCCAGCAGCGTAGATCAGGGACCCCCTGGCAATCAGCCCCAGCATTTT	CASSVDQGPPGNQPQHF
many	-	TRBV9	TRBJ2-2	TGTGCCAGCAGCGTATCACGGACTACCACCGGGGAGCTGTTTTTT	CASSVSRTTTGELFF
many	TRBD1	TRBV9	TRBJ1-2	TGTGCCAGCAGCGCCCAACAGGGGGCCTATGGCTACACCTTC	CASSAQQGAYGYTF
many	-	TRBV9	TRBJ1-2	TGTGCCAGCAGCGTAGAAGCGGCCTCAGGGTATGGCTACACCTTC	CASSVEAASGYGYTF
many	-	TRBV9	TRBJ2-1	TGTGCCAGCAGCGTAGTGGACTACAATGAGCAGTTCTTC	CASSVVDYNEQFF
-	TRBD2	TRBV9	TRBJ2-3	TGTGCCAGCAGCGTAGACCTGCGGGGGGTGGGTATGGGCACAGATACGCAGTATTTT	CASSVDLRGVGMGTDTQYF
many	TRBD2	TRBV9	TRBJ2-7	TGTGCCAGCAGCACCGAGGGCAGCGGGAGGTGGGGCTACGAGCAGTACTTC	CASSTEGSGRWGYEQYF
many	-	TRBV9	TRBJ2-6	TGTGCCAGCAGCGCCTACTCTGGGGCCAACGTCCTGACTTTC	CASSAYSGANVLTF
many	-	TRBV9	TRBJ2-7	TGTGCCAGCAGCGCCCTGGGTCAGGGGACTTACGAGCAGTACTTC	CASSALGQGTYEQYF
many	TRBD2	TRBV9	TRBJ2-1	TGTGCCAGCAGCGAGACTAGCGGTACCCGTGAGCAGTTCTTC	CASSETSGTREQFF
many	TRBD1	TRBV9	TRBJ2-5	TGTGCCAGCAGCGTAACCACAGGGGTTCGGGAGACCCAGTACTTC	CASSVTTGVRETQYF
many	-	TRBV9	TRBJ2-7	TGTGCCAGCAGCCGAGGGGTAGCGTCGAGCGAGCAGTACTTC	CASSRGVASSEQYF